The clone carrying this TCR beta chain has ten or more counts. The sample originates from a study of T-cell reconstitution after alpha-beta-depleted transplantation in children. TCRbeta library construction was performed incorporating unique molecular identifiers. TCRdb passed the PCR reads through MiXCR, listing each CDR3 protein once. This table holds around 490,000 distinct CDR3 sequences, more than 9.5% found once. The CDR3 length is 16 residues. Germline V lookup: CDR1 SGHKS, CDR2 YYEKEE (reference sequence). Trimming removed 3 bases from V and 3 bases from J; junction bases left unmatched: 9. V and J are TRBV5-5 and TRBJ2-1; 7 positions match TRBD1. This TCR was sampled from a female patient aged 2 to 10 who had a stem cell transplant for aplastic anemia, so the T cells may come from the graft donor. Sequencing was performed on PBMCs, mostly from graft donor cells, taken 180 days after TCRalphabeta/CD19-depleted stem cell transplant. CDR3 nucleotide sequence: TGTGCCAGCAGCTGGATGACAGGGTTTCTCTACAATGAGCAGTTCTTC. It specifies CASSWMTGFLYNEQFF.